The 15 T cell receptor beta chains below all came from one sample that was sequenced in a study of CD8 T cells in ankylosing spondylitis. MiXCR was run by TCRdb on the 5' RACE reads, yielding one entry per CDR3 protein. Of some 700,000 distinct CDR3 sequences in the sample, around 19% are singletons; the top ten hold about a fifth. General study findings and limits: In ankylosing spondylitis blood, a motif of roughly eight highly homologous TCR beta variants appeared characteristic.

Their specific antigens are unknown. The sample was blood, either unsorted or a sorted T cell fraction (not recorded which). Receptors originate from a male donor with ankylosing spondylitis.

This clonotype has more than one count but fewer than ten. This chain joins TRBV10-3 and TRBJ1-5; 7 bases map to TRBD1. Germline lookup yields CDR1 ENHRY and CDR2 SYGVKD. This CDR3 is 16 amino acids long. V gave up 0 bases and J gave up 0 bases; unmatched junction bases: 2. Here the CDR3 reads CAISESGQYSNQPQHF. CDR3 DNA: TGTGCCATCAGTGAGTCGGGACAGTATAGCAATCAGCCCCAGCATTTT.

This chain connects TRBV20-1 to TRBJ1-2; perhaps TRBD1 as D (5 bases). The length of the CDR3 is 15 residues. Germline CDR1 is DFQATT and CDR2 is SNEGSKA (reference sequence). Trimming took off 0 bases at V and 8 bases at J, with 19 bases between the two ends. The CDR3 DNA reads as TGCAGTGCTAGAGATTTCGAGGGGTTTGGAGGAGGCTACACCTTC. Translating it yields CSARDFEGFGGGYTF.

The chain uses TRBV29-1 and TRBJ1-1; possibly TRBD1 for D (6 bases). The germline V and J ends were trimmed by 4 bases and 6 bases, with 9 bases remaining between them. Germline CDR1 reads SQVTM; CDR2 reads ANQGSEA. This CDR3 comprises 11 residues. The CDR3 sequence: CSVVGGAEAFF. The CDR3 DNA reads TGCAGCGTTGTAGGGGGGGCTGAAGCTTTCTTT.

The sample holds a few counts of this clonotype. The chain joins TRBV12-3 or TRBV12-4 to TRBJ1-1; no clear D. V was trimmed by 10 bases and J by 0 bases, leaving 21 bases between them. CDR3 size: 16 residues. For the CDR3, the DNA is TGTGCCACTACCTCGGCCATTGATAGGATGAACACTGAAGCTTTCTTT. This translates into CATTSAIDRMNTEAFF.

The rearrangement links TRBV12-3 or TRBV12-4 to TRBJ2-7, with D maybe TRBD1 (6 bases). The CDR3 is 16 residues long. The ends were cut back, 6 bases at V and 2 bases at J, with 20 bases in the middle. CDR3 coding DNA: TGTGCCAGCAGCGACCTGGGGCAGGGGATCCCCTACGAGCAGTACTTC. Protein sequence: CASSDLGQGIPYEQYF.

This clonotype was seen a handful of times. The rearrangement joins TRBV5-1 to TRBJ2-3; 7 bases agree with TRBD2. Germline V gene sequence: CDR1 SGHRS, CDR2 YFSETQ. Trimming removed 9 bases from V and 2 bases from J; junction bases left unmatched: 12. The CDR3 spans 15 residues. CDR3 protein: CATTATGGNTDTQYF. CDR3 bases: TGCGCCACCACAGCTACGGGGGGAAACACAGATACGCAGTATTTT.

V is TRBV3-1 and J is TRBJ1-2; TRBD1 agrees at 9 bases. The CDR3 runs to 13 residues. Unmatched junction bases numbered 7, after V lost 10 bases and J lost 4 bases. Germline values: CDR1 LGHDT, CDR2 YNNKEL (reference sequence). CDR3 nucleotides: TGTGCCACCGGGACAGGGATAGGCTATGGCTACACCTTC. Amino acids: CATGTGIGYGYTF.

This clonotype appeared a few times. The chain uses TRBV11-3 and TRBJ2-7; 9 nucleotides line up with TRBD1. The CDR3 spans 15 residues. CDR1 SGHNT and CDR2 YENEEA come from the germline V gene. V lost 1 base, J lost 2 bases, and 3 bases stayed unmatched. CDR3 in amino acids: CASSLVDRGTYEQYF. The CDR3 DNA sequence: TGTGCCAGCAGCTTAGTGGACAGGGGTACCTACGAGCAGTACTTC.

J is TRBJ1-1 and V is TRBV4-2; D may be TRBD1 (5 bases). The ends were cut back, 0 bases at V and 5 bases at J, with 13 bases in the middle. Per the germline V gene, CDR1 is LGHNA and CDR2 is YNFKEQ. The CDR3 runs to 15 residues. The CDR3, as DNA: TGTGCCAGCAGCCAAGAGTCCGGGGGACGGACTGAAGCTTTCTTT. Amino acids: CASSQESGGRTEAFF.

This clonotype was seen a few times. The chain combines TRBV30 with TRBJ2-1; D unresolved. The CDR3 contains 11 residues. Germline V gene lookup returns CDR1 GTSNPN and CDR2 SVGIG (reference sequence). Trimming took 1 base from V and 10 from J, leaving 8 bases between them. CDR3 protein: CAWSGTYEQFF. The CDR3 DNA is TGTGCCTGGAGTGGTACGTACGAGCAGTTCTTC.

This clonotype has ten or more counts. This chain uses TRBV29-1 with TRBJ2-7; 9 bases map to TRBD1. The V gene's germline CDR1 is SQVTM and CDR2 ANQGSEA. V was pared by 5 bases and J by 0 bases, with 14 bases of the junction left unmatched. The CDR3 is 17 residues long. CDR3 region: CSVQRSTGTGSSYEQYF. Here the CDR3 DNA reads TGCAGCGTTCAAAGGTCTACGGGGACAGGGAGCTCCTACGAGCAGTACTTC.

The rearrangement joins TRBV5-1 to TRBJ2-5, with TRBD2 identical over 8 bases. Germline trimming cut 0 bases from V and 4 bases from J; bases unmatched to any gene: 5. The CDR3 length is 15 residues. Germline-derived CDR1 and CDR2 are SGHRS and YFSETQ. The CDR3, as DNA: TGCGCCAGCAGCTTGGAAAGCGGGGGATTAGAGACCCAGTACTTC. Its protein is CASSLESGGLETQYF.

This clonotype was picked up a small number of times. The rearrangement joins TRBV11-2 to TRBJ2-5; D uncertain. The CDR3 has 13 residues. Trimming took off 1 base at V and 4 bases at J, with 7 bases between the two ends. CDR1 is SGHAT and CDR2 is FQNNGV in the germline V gene. CDR3 in amino acids: CASSLGTRETQYF. The CDR3 DNA reads as TGTGCCAGCAGCTTAGGGACGAGAGAGACCCAGTACTTC. Based on the CDR3 plus reference TRBV11-2 and TRBJ2-5, the full variable domain is EAGVAQSPRYKIIEKRQSVAFWCNPISGHATLYWYQQILGQGPKLLIQFQNNGVVDDSQLPKDRFSAERLKGVDSTLKIQPAKLEDSAVYLCASSLGTRETQYFGPGTRLLVL.

V is TRBV2 and J is TRBJ2-5; TRBD2 agrees at 7 bases. The CDR3 is 16 amino acids. Looked up from germline, CDR1 is SNHLY and CDR2 is FYNNEI. The J segment lost 0 bases and the V segment lost 8 bases, leaving 12 bases of the junction unmatched. Written as DNA, the CDR3 is TGTGCCAGCCAAAGGGGCCTAGCGGCTTACCAAGAGACCCAGTACTTC. Translation gives CASQRGLAAYQETQYF.

The genes are TRBV27 and TRBJ1-1, with 11 bases that match TRBD1. Germline CDR1 reads MNHEY; CDR2 reads SMNVEV (reference sequence). The CDR3 is 16 amino acids. Germline trimming cut 5 bases from V and 6 bases from J; bases unmatched to any gene: 11. The CDR3 loop is CASSLGQGAVAAEAFF. The CDR3 DNA reads as TGTGCCAGCAGTCTCGGACAGGGGGCTGTGGCCGCTGAAGCTTTCTTT.